These T cell receptor beta chains were read from a single sample in a study of tumor and adjacent non-tumor tissue in lung cancer. Each CDR3 protein is one row after TCRdb ran MiXCR on the multiplex PCR reads. The data contain 60,000 to 65,000 distinct CDR3 sequences, about 63% of them seen just once; the ten biggest clones take up under 35%. Sequenced sample: distant non-tumor lung tissue. Source of these receptors: a man aged 65 to 79 with non-small cell lung cancer. Each CDR3 is given with its conserved first and last residue. The order of the fields is J gene, V gene, CDR3 protein.

J gene: TRBJ2-1; V gene: TRBV5-5; CDR3 protein: CASSFRGPFSRYNELFF
J gene: TRBJ2-5; V gene: TRBV11-2; CDR3 protein: CANRPQGQETQYF
J gene: TRBJ1-1; V gene: TRBV7-9; CDR3 protein: CASSARLGGLNTEAFF
J gene: TRBJ2-7; V gene: TRBV28; CDR3 protein: CAGSLSRFSEEYF
J gene: TRBJ2-7; V gene: TRBV5-1; CDR3 protein: CASSLARQGLRGYEQYF
J gene: TRBJ1-3; V gene: TRBV12-3/TRBV12-4; CDR3 protein: CASNSTGSGNTIYF
J gene: TRBJ2-2; V gene: TRBV11-1; CDR3 protein: CASSGRSGGDGTGELFF
J gene: TRBJ1-4; V gene: TRBV5-1; CDR3 protein: CASTLRGGATNEKLFF
J gene: TRBJ2-3; V gene: TRBV4-1; CDR3 protein: CASSQVGATDTQYF
J gene: TRBJ2-3; V gene: TRBV29-1; CDR3 protein: CNVRSSGASDTQYF
J gene: TRBJ2-1; V gene: TRBV11-2; CDR3 protein: CASSLVGRGYEQFF
J gene: TRBJ2-5; V gene: TRBV11-2; CDR3 protein: CASSLVDRGLGEIQYF
J gene: TRBJ1-5; V gene: TRBV4-1; CDR3 protein: CASSHGVAQPQHF
J gene: TRBJ2-7; V gene: TRBV11-2; CDR3 protein: CASSLEDRNYEQYF
J gene: TRBJ2-4; V gene: TRBV11-3; CDR3 protein: CASSLNSGNSKDIQYF
J gene: TRBJ2-5; V gene: TRBV4-2; CDR3 protein: CASSQPPSGRTVETRYF
J gene: TRBJ1-2; V gene: TRBV4-2; CDR3 protein: CASSQDRSRNYDYSF
J gene: TRBJ2-6; V gene: TRBV5-4; CDR3 protein: CASSLEGREGDVSGANVLTF
J gene: TRBJ2-3; V gene: TRBV10-2; CDR3 protein: CASTDPVYGTDTQYF
J gene: TRBJ2-3; V gene: TRBV5-1; CDR3 protein: CASSLEGTRKDTQYF
J gene: TRBJ2-1; V gene: TRBV6-4; CDR3 protein: CASSELPGNEQFF
J gene: TRBJ2-5; V gene: TRBV7-9; CDR3 protein: CASSHDSQETQYF
J gene: TRBJ2-3; V gene: TRBV6-6; CDR3 protein: CDSSYGLGRHF
J gene: TRBJ2-7; V gene: TRBV11-2; CDR3 protein: CPSSLEDRPEQYF
J gene: TRBJ2-7; V gene: TRBV4-2; CDR3 protein: CASSQGSPSGSYEQYF